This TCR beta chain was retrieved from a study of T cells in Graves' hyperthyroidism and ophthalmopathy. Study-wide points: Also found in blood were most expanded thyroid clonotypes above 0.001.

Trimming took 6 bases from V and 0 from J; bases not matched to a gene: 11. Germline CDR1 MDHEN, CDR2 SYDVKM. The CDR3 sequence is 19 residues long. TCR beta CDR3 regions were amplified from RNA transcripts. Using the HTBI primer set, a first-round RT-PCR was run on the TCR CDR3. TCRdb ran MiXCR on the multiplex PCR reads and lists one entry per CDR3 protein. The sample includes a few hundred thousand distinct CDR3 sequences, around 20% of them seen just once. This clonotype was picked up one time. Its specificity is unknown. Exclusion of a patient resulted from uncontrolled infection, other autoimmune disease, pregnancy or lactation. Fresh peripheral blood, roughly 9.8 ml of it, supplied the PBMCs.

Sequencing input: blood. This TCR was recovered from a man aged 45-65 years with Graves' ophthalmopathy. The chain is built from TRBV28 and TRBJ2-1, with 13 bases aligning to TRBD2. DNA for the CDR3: TGTGCCAGCAGGGCCCCACTAGCGGGAGGGCGGAGCTCCTACAATGAGCAGTTCTTC. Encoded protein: CASRAPLAGGRSSYNEQFF.